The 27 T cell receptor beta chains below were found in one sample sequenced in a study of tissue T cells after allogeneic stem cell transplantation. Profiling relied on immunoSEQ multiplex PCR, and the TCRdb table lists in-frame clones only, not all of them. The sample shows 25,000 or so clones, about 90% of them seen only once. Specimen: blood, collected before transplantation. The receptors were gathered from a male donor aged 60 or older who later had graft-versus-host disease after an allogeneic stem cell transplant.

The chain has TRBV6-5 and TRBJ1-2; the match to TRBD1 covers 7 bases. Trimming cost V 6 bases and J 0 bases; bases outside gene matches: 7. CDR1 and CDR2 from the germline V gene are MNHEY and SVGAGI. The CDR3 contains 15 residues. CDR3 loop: CASSVQTGTNYGYTF. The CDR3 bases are TGTGCCAGCAGCGTACAGACAGGGACTAACTATGGCTACACCTTC.

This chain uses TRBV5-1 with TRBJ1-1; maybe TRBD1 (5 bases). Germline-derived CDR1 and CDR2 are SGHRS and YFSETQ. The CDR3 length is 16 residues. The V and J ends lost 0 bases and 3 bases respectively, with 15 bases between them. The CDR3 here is CASSLAGGRADTEAFF. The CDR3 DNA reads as TGCGCCAGCAGCTTGGCGGGGGGACGGGCGGACACTGAAGCTTTCTTT.

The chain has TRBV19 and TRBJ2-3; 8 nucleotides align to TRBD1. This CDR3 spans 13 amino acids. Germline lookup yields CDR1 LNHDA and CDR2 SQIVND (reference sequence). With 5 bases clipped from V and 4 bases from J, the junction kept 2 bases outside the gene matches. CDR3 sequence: CASSGQGPDTQYF. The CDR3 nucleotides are TGTGCCAGTAGTGGACAGGGCCCAGATACGCAGTATTTT.

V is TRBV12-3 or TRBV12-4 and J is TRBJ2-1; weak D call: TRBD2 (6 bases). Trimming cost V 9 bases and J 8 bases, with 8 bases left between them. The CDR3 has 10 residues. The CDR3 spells CASGLHEQFF. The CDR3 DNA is TGTGCCAGTGGACTACATGAGCAGTTCTTC.

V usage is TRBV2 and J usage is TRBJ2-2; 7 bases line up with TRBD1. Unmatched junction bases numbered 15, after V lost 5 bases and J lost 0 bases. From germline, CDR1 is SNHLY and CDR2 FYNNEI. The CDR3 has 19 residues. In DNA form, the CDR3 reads TGTGCCAGCAGTCTCGAGCAACTTAGACAGGGAACGAACACCGGGGAGCTGTTTTTT. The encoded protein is CASSLEQLRQGTNTGELFF.

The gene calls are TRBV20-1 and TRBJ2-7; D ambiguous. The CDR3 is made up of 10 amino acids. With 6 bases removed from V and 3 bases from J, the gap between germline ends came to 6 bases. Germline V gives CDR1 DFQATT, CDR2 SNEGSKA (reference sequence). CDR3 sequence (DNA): TGCAGTGCCTTAAACTACGAGCAGTACTTC. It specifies CSALNYEQYF.

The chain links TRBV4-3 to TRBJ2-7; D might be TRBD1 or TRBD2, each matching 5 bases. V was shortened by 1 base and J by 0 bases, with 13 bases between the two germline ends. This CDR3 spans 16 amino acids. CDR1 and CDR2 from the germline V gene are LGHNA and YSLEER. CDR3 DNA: TGCGCCAGCAGCCAAGCAGTGGGACCCACCTCCTACGAGCAGTACTTC. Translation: CASSQAVGPTSYEQYF.

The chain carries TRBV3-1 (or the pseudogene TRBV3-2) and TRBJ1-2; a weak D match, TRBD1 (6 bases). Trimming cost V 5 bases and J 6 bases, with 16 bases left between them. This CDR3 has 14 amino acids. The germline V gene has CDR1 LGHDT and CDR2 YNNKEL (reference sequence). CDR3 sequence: CASSSRGQIDGYTF. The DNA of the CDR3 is TGTGCCAGCAGCTCCCGAGGACAGATTGATGGCTACACCTTC.

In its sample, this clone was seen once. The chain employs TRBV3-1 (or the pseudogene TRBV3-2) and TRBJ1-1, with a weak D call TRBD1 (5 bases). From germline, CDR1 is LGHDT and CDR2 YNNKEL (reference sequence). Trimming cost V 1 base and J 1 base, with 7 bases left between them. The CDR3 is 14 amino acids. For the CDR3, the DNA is TGTGCCAGCAGCCAAGGTGGGGGGAACACTGAAGCTTTCTTT. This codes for CASSQGGGNTEAFF.

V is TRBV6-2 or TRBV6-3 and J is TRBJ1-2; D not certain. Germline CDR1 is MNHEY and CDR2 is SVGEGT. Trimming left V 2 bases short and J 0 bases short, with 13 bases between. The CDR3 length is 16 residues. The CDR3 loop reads CASSYNLGSTNYGYTF. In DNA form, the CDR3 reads TGTGCCAGCAGTTACAATCTCGGATCAACTAACTATGGCTACACCTTC.

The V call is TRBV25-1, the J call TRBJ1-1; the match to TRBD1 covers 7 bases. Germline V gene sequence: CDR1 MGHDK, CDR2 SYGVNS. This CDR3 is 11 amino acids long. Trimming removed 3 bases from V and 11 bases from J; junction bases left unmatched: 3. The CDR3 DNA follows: TGTGCCAGCAGTGAGGACAGGCACGCTTTCTTT. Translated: CASSEDRHAFF.

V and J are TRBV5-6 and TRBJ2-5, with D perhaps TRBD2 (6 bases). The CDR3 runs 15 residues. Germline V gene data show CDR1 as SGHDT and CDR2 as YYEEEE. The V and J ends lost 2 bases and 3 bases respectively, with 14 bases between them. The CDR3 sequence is CASSFSRRGKETQYF. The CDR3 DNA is TGTGCCAGCAGCTTTTCCAGGAGGGGTAAAGAGACCCAGTACTTC.

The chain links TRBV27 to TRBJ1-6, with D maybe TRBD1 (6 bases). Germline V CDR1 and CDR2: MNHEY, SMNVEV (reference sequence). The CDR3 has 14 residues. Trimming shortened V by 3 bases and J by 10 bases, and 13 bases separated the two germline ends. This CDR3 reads CASSFLQGSSPLHF. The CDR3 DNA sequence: TGTGCCAGCAGTTTCCTACAGGGAAGCTCACCCCTCCACTTT.

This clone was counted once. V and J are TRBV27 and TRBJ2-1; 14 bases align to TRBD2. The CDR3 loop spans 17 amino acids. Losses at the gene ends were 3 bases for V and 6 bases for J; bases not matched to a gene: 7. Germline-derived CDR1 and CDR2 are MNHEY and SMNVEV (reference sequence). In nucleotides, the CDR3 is TGTGCCAGCAGTTTCGGGACTAGCGGGAGTGGGGGCAATGAGCAGTTCTTC. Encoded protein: CASSFGTSGSGGNEQFF.

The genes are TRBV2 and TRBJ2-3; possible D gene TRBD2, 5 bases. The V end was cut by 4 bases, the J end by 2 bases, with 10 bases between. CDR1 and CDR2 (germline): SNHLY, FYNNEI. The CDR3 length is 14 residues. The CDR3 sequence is CASSAGLLTDTQYF. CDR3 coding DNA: TGTGCCAGCAGTGCCGGACTCCTCACAGATACGCAGTATTTT.

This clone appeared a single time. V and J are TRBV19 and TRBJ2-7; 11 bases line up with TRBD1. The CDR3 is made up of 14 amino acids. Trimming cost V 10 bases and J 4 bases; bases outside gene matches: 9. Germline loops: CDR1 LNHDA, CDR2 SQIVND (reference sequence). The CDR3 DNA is TGTGCCACCCGGGGACAGGGGGTCTCATACGAGCAGTACTTC. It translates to CATRGQGVSYEQYF.

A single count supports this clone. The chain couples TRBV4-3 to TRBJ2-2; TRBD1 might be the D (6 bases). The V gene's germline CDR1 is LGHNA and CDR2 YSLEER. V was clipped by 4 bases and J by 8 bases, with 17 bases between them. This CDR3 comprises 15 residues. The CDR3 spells CASSPLGQSFGELFF. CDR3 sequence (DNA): TGCGCCAGCAGCCCCCTAGGACAGTCATTTGGGGAGCTGTTTTTT.

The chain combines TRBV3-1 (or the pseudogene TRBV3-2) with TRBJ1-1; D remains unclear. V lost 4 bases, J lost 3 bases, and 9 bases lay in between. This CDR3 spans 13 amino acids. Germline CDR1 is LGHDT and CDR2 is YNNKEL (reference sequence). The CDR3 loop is CASSRERDTEAFF. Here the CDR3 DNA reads TGTGCCAGCAGCCGTGAGAGGGACACTGAAGCTTTCTTT.

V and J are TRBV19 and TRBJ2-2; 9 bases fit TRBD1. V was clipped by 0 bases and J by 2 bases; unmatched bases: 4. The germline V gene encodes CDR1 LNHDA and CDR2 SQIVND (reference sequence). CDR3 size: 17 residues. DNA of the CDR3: TGTGCCAGTAGTATAGAAGGACAGGGGTTTAACACCGGGGAGCTGTTTTTT. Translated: CASSIEGQGFNTGELFF.

The CDR3 DNA reads as TGTGCCAGCAGTTCGGCCCCGTCTTACACCTTC. This codes for CASSSAPSYTF. This rearrangement joins TRBV28 to TRBJ1-2; D is unresolved. This CDR3 comprises 11 residues. Trimming took off 4 bases at V and 11 bases at J, with 11 bases between the two ends. Germline V gene lookup returns CDR1 MDHEN and CDR2 SYDVKM.

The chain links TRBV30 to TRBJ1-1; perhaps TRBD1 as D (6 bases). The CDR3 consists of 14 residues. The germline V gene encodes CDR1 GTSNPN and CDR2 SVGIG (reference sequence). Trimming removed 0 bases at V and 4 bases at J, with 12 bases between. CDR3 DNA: TGTGCCTGGAGTGTACGGGGGCTCGGCACTGAAGCTTTCTTT. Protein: CAWSVRGLGTEAFF.

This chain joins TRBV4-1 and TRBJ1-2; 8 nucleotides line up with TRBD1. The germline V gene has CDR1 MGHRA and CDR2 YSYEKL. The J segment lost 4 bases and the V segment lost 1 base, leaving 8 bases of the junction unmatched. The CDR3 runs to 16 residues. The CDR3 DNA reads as TGCGCCAGCAGCCAAGGGCGAGGACAGGGCTTCTATGGCTACACCTTC. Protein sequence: CASSQGRGQGFYGYTF.

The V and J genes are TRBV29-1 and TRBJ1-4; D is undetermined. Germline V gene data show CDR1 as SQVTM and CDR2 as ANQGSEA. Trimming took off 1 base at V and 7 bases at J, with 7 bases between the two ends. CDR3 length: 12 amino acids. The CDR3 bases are TGCAGCGTTGAAGGGCCGGCTGAAAAACTGTTTTTT. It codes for CSVEGPAEKLFF.

CDR3 amino acids: CASSPRERNSPLHF. The CDR3 region has the DNA TGTGCCAGCAGCCCCCGGGAACGCAATTCACCCCTCCACTTT. The genes are TRBV4-2 and TRBJ1-6; D unresolved. The CDR3 length is 14 residues. V lost 4 bases to trimming and J lost 7 bases, with 11 bases between them. CDR1 and CDR2 from the germline V gene are LGHNA and YNFKEQ.

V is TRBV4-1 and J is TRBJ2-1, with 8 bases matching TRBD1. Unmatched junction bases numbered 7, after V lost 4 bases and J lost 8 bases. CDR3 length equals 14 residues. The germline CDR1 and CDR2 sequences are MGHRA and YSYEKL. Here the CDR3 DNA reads TGCGCCAGCAGCCTACTGGACAGGGTGGATGAGCAGTTCTTC. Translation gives CASSLLDRVDEQFF.

The CDR3 coding sequence is TGTGCCAGCAGCCCGCACCCGGGACAAAATCGGACTGAAGCTTTCTTT. It translates to CASSPHPGQNRTEAFF. The chain links TRBV3-1 (or the pseudogene TRBV3-2) to TRBJ1-1; TRBD1 might be the D (6 bases). Germline CDR1 and CDR2: LGHDT and YNNKEL (reference sequence). The V end was cut by 4 bases, the J end by 5 bases, with 20 bases between. The CDR3 spans 16 residues.

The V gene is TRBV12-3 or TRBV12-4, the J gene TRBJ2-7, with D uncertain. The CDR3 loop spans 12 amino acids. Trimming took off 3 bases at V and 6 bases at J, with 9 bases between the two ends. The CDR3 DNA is TGTGCCAGCAGTTTCGGCTACCCCGAGCAGTACTTC. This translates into CASSFGYPEQYF.